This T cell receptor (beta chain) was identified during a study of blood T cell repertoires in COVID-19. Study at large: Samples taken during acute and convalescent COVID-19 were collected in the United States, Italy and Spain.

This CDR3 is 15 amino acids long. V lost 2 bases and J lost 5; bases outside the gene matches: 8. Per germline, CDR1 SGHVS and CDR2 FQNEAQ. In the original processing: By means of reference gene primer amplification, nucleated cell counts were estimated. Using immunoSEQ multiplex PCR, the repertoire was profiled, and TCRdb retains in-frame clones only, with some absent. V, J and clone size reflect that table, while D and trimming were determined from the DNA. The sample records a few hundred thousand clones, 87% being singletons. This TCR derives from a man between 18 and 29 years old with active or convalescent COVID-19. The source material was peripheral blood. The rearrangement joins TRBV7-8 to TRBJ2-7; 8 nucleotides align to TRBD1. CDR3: CASSLSPGQENEQYF. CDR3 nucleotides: TGTGCCAGCAGCTTATCGCCGGGACAGGAAAACGAGCAGTACTTC.